The 29 T cell receptor beta chains below were found in one sample sequenced in a study of cytomegalovirus exposure and HLA in healthy donors. The PCR ran on 60 Vbeta and 13 Jbeta primers. The table came from immunoSEQ multiplex PCR; TCRdb's copy has only in-frame clones and leaves some out. The table shows approximately 160,000 clones, with roughly 70% occurring only once. Material for sequencing was PBMCs. These receptors came from a woman aged 40 to 50 in good health and CMV-seropositive.

This chain links TRBV28 with TRBJ1-2, with 8 bases aligning to TRBD1. CDR3 length equals 15 residues. CDR1 is MDHEN, CDR2 SYDVKM, per germline. V dropped 5 bases and J dropped 7; count of bases not matched to a gene: 12. The CDR3 nucleotides read TGTGCCAGCAGTGCCGGGACAGGACCTTACCCTGGCTACACCTTC. Its translation: CASSAGTGPYPGYTF.

This clone was found once. Other DNA sequences in the same sample also yield this CDR3. This chain uses TRBV27 with TRBJ1-1, with D perhaps matching TRBD1 (5 bases). Germline values: CDR1 MNHEY, CDR2 SMNVEV (reference sequence). V was cut by 4 bases and J by 5 bases, with 11 bases left in between. The length of the CDR3 is 13 residues. The chain's CDR3 is CASSSGGRTEAFF. DNA of the CDR3: TGTGCCAGCAGTTCGGGGGGTCGGACTGAAGCTTTCTTT.

This chain joins TRBV9 and TRBJ2-1, with D maybe TRBD2 (6 bases). Germline V gives CDR1 SGDLS, CDR2 YYNGEE. CDR3 length equals 15 residues. V was shortened by 4 bases and J by 0 bases, with 11 bases between the two germline ends. CDR3 DNA sequence: TGTGCCAGCAGCCTACGGACTAACTCCTACAATGAGCAGTTCTTC. It specifies CASSLRTNSYNEQFF.

The genes are TRBV29-1 and TRBJ1-2; 7 bases are shared with TRBD1. The CDR3 totals 13 residues. The V segment lost 6 bases and the J segment 6 bases; nucleotides outside the gene matches: 10. Germline V CDR1 and CDR2: SQVTM, ANQGSEA. CDR3 DNA: TGCAGCGTCGTTCGGGACAGTTCTAATGGCTACACCTTC. Its protein is CSVVRDSSNGYTF.

V is TRBV5-5 and J is TRBJ2-3; no clear D gene. The CDR3 length is 11 residues. V was clipped by 3 bases and J by 4 bases, with 3 bases between them. Germline V CDR1 and CDR2: SGHKS, YYEKEE (reference sequence). Here the CDR3 DNA reads TGTGCCAGCAGCTCGGCAGATACGCAGTATTTT. It yields the protein CASSSADTQYF.

This clone was picked up a small number of times. This CDR3 is CAISVELAHGNTGELFF. CDR3 bases: TGTGCCATCAGTGTTGAACTAGCGCATGGGAACACCGGGGAGCTGTTTTTT. The V and J genes are TRBV10-3 and TRBJ2-2; 7 bases map to TRBD2. J was trimmed by 1 base and V by 4 bases; bases with no gene match: 9. This CDR3 has 17 residues. Germline values: CDR1 ENHRY, CDR2 SYGVKD.

The sample holds a few counts of this clone. The rearrangement links TRBV29-1 to TRBJ2-7; D gene uncertain. Germline V gene data show CDR1 as SQVTM and CDR2 as ANQGSEA. The CDR3 is 12 residues long. Trimming took 4 bases from V and 7 from J, leaving 14 bases between them. CDR3 residues: CSVGRSNGEQYF. The CDR3 region has the DNA TGCAGCGTTGGCCGGAGCAATGGGGAGCAGTACTTC.

This clone has a handful of counts. The chain links TRBV4-2 to TRBJ1-4; D call uncertain. V dropped 0 bases and J dropped 8 bases, with 10 bases sitting between them. CDR1 LGHNA and CDR2 YNFKEQ come from the germline V gene. The CDR3 sequence is 14 residues long. CDR3 residues: CASSQERRQEKLFF. The CDR3 nucleotides are TGTGCCAGCAGCCAAGAAAGGCGGCAGGAAAAACTGTTTTTT.

CDR3 sequence reads: CASSPGTGYDTQYF. In nucleotides, the CDR3 is TGCGCCAGCAGCCCCGGGACAGGGTACGATACGCAGTATTTT. This rearrangement joins TRBV5-1 to TRBJ2-3; TRBD1 matches at 9 bases. The CDR3 is 14 residues long. V dropped 4 bases and J dropped 6; count of bases not matched to a gene: 6. The germline CDR1 and CDR2 sequences are SGHRS and YFSETQ. Supplemented by reference TRBV5-1 and TRBJ2-3, the full variable domain reads KAGVTQTPRYLIKTRGQQVTLSCSPISGHRSVSWYQQTPGQGLQFLFEYFSETQRNKGNFPGRFSGRQFSNSRSEMNVSTLELGDSALYLCASSPGTGYDTQYFGPGTRLTVL.

The chain uses TRBV19 and TRBJ2-6, with D perhaps TRBD2 (8 bases). CDR3 length: 20 residues. Germline lookup yields CDR1 LNHDA and CDR2 SQIVND (reference sequence). The V and J ends lost 9 bases and 0 bases respectively, with 27 bases between them. The CDR3 bases are TGTGCCAGGCCGAATACACGGGGGGGACAGACTACCTCTGGGGCCAACGTCCTGACTTTC. This sequence encodes CARPNTRGGQTTSGANVLTF.

The chain couples TRBV19 to TRBJ2-4, with 9 positions matching TRBD1. V was clipped by 5 bases and J by 8 bases; unmatched bases: 7. The V gene's germline CDR1 is LNHDA and CDR2 SQIVND (reference sequence). The CDR3 runs to 14 residues. CDR3 in DNA: TGTGCCAGTAGTGCACAGGGGGCTGGAGACATTCAGTACTTC. It translates to CASSAQGAGDIQYF. Complete variable domain (other parts from reference TRBV19 and TRBJ2-4): DGGITQSPKYLFRKEGQNVTLSCEQNLNHDAMYWYRQDPGQGLRLIYYSQIVNDFQKGDIAEGYSVSREKKESFPLTVTSAQKNPTAFYLCASSAQGAGDIQYFGAGTRLSVL.

The rearrangement joins TRBV7-2 to TRBJ2-5, with 7 bases lining up with TRBD1. CDR1 is SGHTA and CDR2 is FQGNSA in the germline V gene. V lost 6 bases, J lost 3 bases, and 7 bases stayed unmatched. The CDR3 is made up of 14 amino acids. Here the CDR3 reads CASRARGYEETQYF. CDR3 bases: TGTGCCAGCAGGGCCAGGGGGTATGAAGAGACCCAGTACTTC.

This clone turned up a few times. This chain joins TRBV6-6 and TRBJ1-4; D unresolved. The V end lost 8 bases, the J end lost 0 bases, and 10 bases lay between the germline ends. The CDR3 loop spans 14 amino acids. Germline values: CDR1 MNHNY, CDR2 SVGAGI (reference sequence). The CDR3 nucleotides are TGTGCCAGCGAAGAACAGACAACTAATGAAAAACTGTTTTTT. Protein product: CASEEQTTNEKLFF.

This clone has just a few counts. The chain uses TRBV28 and TRBJ2-7; 7 nucleotides align to TRBD1. The germline V gene encodes CDR1 MDHEN and CDR2 SYDVKM. CDR3 length equals 15 residues. Trimming cost V 3 bases and J 3 bases; bases outside gene matches: 8. CDR3 sequence reads: CASSLSGQTIYEQYF. The CDR3 region has the DNA TGTGCCAGCAGTTTGTCGGGACAGACAATCTACGAGCAGTACTTC.

This clone came up a few times. This sequence joins TRBV5-1 and TRBJ1-1; D might be TRBD1 (5 bases). Germline CDR1 SGHRS, CDR2 YFSETQ. Trimming took off 0 bases at V and 7 bases at J, with 10 bases between the two ends. The CDR3 runs 13 residues. The CDR3 sequence: CASSLGGGFEAFF. The CDR3 DNA is TGCGCCAGCAGCTTGGGGGGGGGATTTGAAGCTTTCTTT.

V and J are TRBV7-3 and TRBJ2-3; D possibly corresponds to TRBD2 (7 bases). This CDR3 is 14 amino acids long. The V end lost 5 bases, the J end lost 4 bases, and 13 bases lay between the germline ends. CDR1 SGHTA and CDR2 FQGTGA come from the germline V gene. The CDR3 DNA follows: TGTGCCAGCAGCCTCGGGGGGCCTCCAGATACGCAGTATTTT. It yields the protein CASSLGGPPDTQYF.

This sequence joins TRBV20-1 and TRBJ2-1; TRBD2 is a possible D gene (5 bases). The CDR3 totals 11 residues. V lost 6 bases to trimming and J lost 5 bases, with 8 bases between them. The germline V gene has CDR1 DFQATT and CDR2 SNEGSKA (reference sequence). DNA of the CDR3: TGCAGTGCCCGAGCGGACAATGAGCAGTTCTTC. Its protein product is CSARADNEQFF.

The rearrangement joins TRBV9 to TRBJ2-5, with TRBD2 identical over 10 bases. Matching the DNA end better, TRBJ2-7 makes the J call doubtful. The germline V gene has CDR1 SGDLS and CDR2 YYNGEE. The CDR3 has 15 residues. The CDR3 is CASSVAGTSAYEQYF. In nucleotides, the CDR3 is TGTGCCAGCAGCGTAGCAGGGACTAGCGCCTACGAGCAGTACTTC.

The chain uses TRBV10-3 and TRBJ1-1, with a weak D call TRBD1 (5 bases). CDR1 ENHRY and CDR2 SYGVKD come from the germline V gene. The CDR3 is made up of 14 amino acids. The germline V and J ends were trimmed by 1 base and 4 bases, with 10 bases remaining between them. The CDR3 protein is CAISEYEQGTEAFF. In nucleotides, the CDR3 is TGTGCCATCAGTGAGTACGAGCAGGGCACTGAAGCTTTCTTT.

The CDR3 here is CASSPGGNQPQHF. CDR3 in DNA: TGTGCCAGCAGCCCAGGGGGTAATCAGCCCCAGCATTTT. V is TRBV7-9 and J is TRBJ1-5; the match to TRBD1 covers 7 bases. V gave up 5 bases and J gave up 4 bases; unmatched junction bases: 2. Germline V CDR1 and CDR2: SEHNR, FQNEAQ (reference sequence). The CDR3 extends over 13 amino acids.

The table lists this clone with a few counts. The rearrangement links TRBV7-9 to TRBJ2-5, with D possibly being TRBD2 (5 bases). This CDR3 has 14 amino acids. Germline loops: CDR1 SEHNR, CDR2 FQNEAQ (reference sequence). V lost 3 bases to trimming and J lost 5 bases, with 13 bases between them. The CDR3 reads CASSFFGDGETQYF. CDR3 coding DNA: TGTGCCAGCAGCTTCTTCGGGGATGGGGAGACCCAGTACTTC.

The V gene is TRBV29-1, the J gene TRBJ1-2, with 7 positions matching TRBD1. This CDR3 comprises 12 residues. Germline V CDR1 and CDR2: SQVTM, ANQGSEA. V trimming: 2 bases; J trimming: 8 bases; junction bases outside the gene matches: 5. The CDR3 loop is CSVEKGARGYTF. The CDR3 DNA reads as TGCAGCGTTGAAAAGGGGGCCCGGGGCTACACCTTC. Complete variable domain (other parts from reference TRBV29-1 and TRBJ1-2): SAVISQKPSRDICQRGTSLTIQCQVDSQVTMMFWYRQQPGQSLTLIATANQGSEATYESGFVIDKFPISRPNLTFSTLTVSNMSPEDSSIYLCSVEKGARGYTFGSGTRLTVV.

The genes are TRBV4-3 and TRBJ2-7; 9 nucleotides line up with TRBD1. Germline CDR1 is LGHNA and CDR2 is YSLEER. This CDR3 has 14 residues. The junction had 1 base not matched to a gene; V was cut back by 3 bases and J by 1 base. The CDR3 sequence is CASSHGTGSYEQYF. The DNA for the CDR3 is TGCGCCAGCAGCCACGGGACAGGGTCCTACGAGCAGTACTTC.

The V gene is TRBV7-2, the J gene TRBJ2-7; 7 bases line up with TRBD1. Germline CDR1 is SGHTA and CDR2 is FQGNSA. With 6 bases clipped from V and 5 bases from J, the junction kept 13 bases outside the gene matches. The CDR3 has 15 amino acids. CDR3 in amino acids: CASRHIGGAYHEQYF. CDR3 nucleotides: TGTGCCAGCAGACATATAGGGGGCGCATATCACGAGCAGTACTTC.

The chain combines TRBV27 with TRBJ2-2; 11 bases are shared with TRBD1. V shed 4 bases and J 6 bases; nucleotides not matched to a gene: 19. This CDR3 has 20 residues. The germline CDR1 and CDR2 sequences are MNHEY and SMNVEV (reference sequence). CDR3 amino acids: CASSSRTGGALAGGPGELFF. In nucleotides, the CDR3 is TGTGCCAGCAGTTCCCGGACAGGGGGCGCGTTGGCGGGAGGTCCCGGGGAGCTGTTTTTT.

As DNA, the CDR3 is TGTGCCAGCAGTCCCCAGCCAGGGAACACTGAAGCTTTCTTT. The encoded protein is CASSPQPGNTEAFF. This chain links TRBV6-1 with TRBJ1-1; no definite D call. Trimming cost V 5 bases and J 1 base, with 11 bases left between them. This CDR3 is 14 amino acids long. Germline lookup yields CDR1 MNHNS and CDR2 SASEGT.

The chain combines TRBV28 with TRBJ2-1, with TRBD2 matching 8 bases. CDR3 size: 16 residues. With 2 bases clipped from V and 0 bases from J, the junction kept 3 bases outside the gene matches. In germline, CDR1 is MDHEN, CDR2 SYDVKM. Here the CDR3 reads CASSLSAGGSYNEQFF. In nucleotides, the CDR3 is TGTGCCAGCAGTTTAAGTGCGGGAGGCTCCTACAATGAGCAGTTCTTC.

The chain has TRBV7-2 and TRBJ2-5; 7 positions agree with TRBD2. The germline gives CDR1 SGHTA, CDR2 FQGNSA. V shed 1 base and J 4 bases; nucleotides not matched to a gene: 9. The CDR3 is made up of 16 amino acids. Written as DNA, the CDR3 is TGTGCCAGCAGCTTAGTCATGGCGGGGGAAGGAGAGACCCAGTACTTC. Translation: CASSLVMAGEGETQYF.

The V gene is TRBV19, the J gene TRBJ2-3, with D maybe TRBD1 (6 bases). Trimming stripped 5 bases from V and 1 base from J, with 10 bases between. Germline V gene lookup returns CDR1 LNHDA and CDR2 SQIVND (reference sequence). CDR3 length: 14 residues. CDR3 region: CASSFWTGTDTQYF. The CDR3 DNA is TGTGCCAGTAGTTTCTGGACAGGCACAGATACGCAGTATTTT.